This TCR beta chain was recorded in a study of cytotoxic CD8 clonotypes in ibrutinib-treated CLL. Background on the study: Among patients, some 24 responded partially and 2 completely; 14 then stayed remitted and 12 progressed after median approximately 72 months.

Regarding this clone: The antigen is not known.

Study findings and constraints: Clonality increased at ibrutinib response and stayed stable in sustained remission. At progression, however, it fell back toward baseline. Once treatment began, public clonotypes, which were uncommon, contracted or stayed stable.

The data were produced by immunoSEQ multiplex PCR, yet TCRdb's version contains in-frame clones alone and is incomplete. This table holds tens of thousands of clones, around 84% found once. Germline V lookup: CDR1 SGHRS, CDR2 YFSETQ. Trimming removed 4 bases from V and 1 base from J, with 19 bases in between. The CDR3 is 17 amino acids. This chain connects TRBV5-1 to TRBJ2-3, with D perhaps matching TRBD1 (6 bases). This receptor was taken from a human donor with chronic lymphocytic leukemia. The sequences come from PBMCs, collected before ibrutinib treatment. The DNA for the CDR3 is TGCGCCAGCAGCCTATACCAGGACAGACTTGGCACAGATACGCAGTATTTT. This sequence encodes CASSLYQDRLGTDTQYF.